The clone carrying this T cell receptor (beta chain) was seen at least ten times. Antigen specificity is unknown. Patients affected by ophthalmopathy presented a Clinical Activity Score of at least 3, a NOSPECS grade of at least 4, and disease duration below 3 months. Patients with uncontrolled infections, other autoimmune diseases, pregnancy or lactation were excluded. Clinical symptoms, serum thyroxine, TRAb, thyroid ultrasound and orbital computed tomography established diagnosis. Amplified regions were TCR beta CDR3 sequences from RNA transcripts. Researchers ran a first-round RT-PCR on the TCR CDR3 using the HTBI primer set. TCRdb fed the multiplex PCR reads into MiXCR, producing one record per CDR3 protein. Of some 270,000 distinct CDR3 sequences listed, approximately 23% are singletons. Germline V CDR1 and CDR2: MRHNA, SNTAGT. The length of the CDR3 is 18 residues. Germline trimming cut 10 bases from V and 5 bases from J; bases unmatched to any gene: 21.

The data belong to a study of T cells in Graves' hyperthyroidism and ophthalmopathy. Study conclusions and caveats: The model foresaw ophthalmopathy a median approximately 6.3 months prior to onset.

V gene TRBV6-4 combines with J gene TRBJ2-5, with TRBD2 matching 11 bases. The sequencing input was blood. The clonotype originates from a woman aged 35 to 49 with Graves' ophthalmopathy. The CDR3: CAKLSGTSGALRGETQYF. CDR3 bases: TGTGCCAAACTCTCCGGGACTAGCGGAGCCCTCCGGGGGGAGACCCAGTACTTC.